These 27 T cell receptor beta chains were sequenced from one sample in a study of cytomegalovirus exposure and HLA in healthy donors. TCRdb's table, derived via immunoSEQ multiplex PCR, lists solely in-frame clones and lacks some. There are just over 80,000 clones in the sample; about 95% occur only once, and roughly 1.3% lies in the top ten. Sequenced sample: PBMCs. These TCRs come from a woman aged 18-29 years in good health and CMV-seronegative.

The chain uses TRBV5-1 and TRBJ1-1, with 8 bases aligning to TRBD1. Losses at the gene ends were 4 bases for V and 2 bases for J; bases not matched to a gene: 10. Germline CDR1 reads SGHRS; CDR2 reads YFSETQ. CDR3 length equals 16 residues. In DNA form, the CDR3 reads TGCGCCAGCAGCATCCCATACAGGGGGGCAAACACTGAAGCTTTCTTT. This encodes CASSIPYRGANTEAFF.

The chain uses TRBV6-5 and TRBJ1-1, with a weak D call TRBD1 (5 bases). Trimming cost V 2 bases and J 4 bases, with 14 bases left between them. The CDR3 contains 15 residues. Per germline, CDR1 MNHEY and CDR2 SVGAGI. The CDR3 nucleotides read TGTGCCAGCAGTTACGGGGGACTCGAGGGCACTGAAGCTTTCTTT. This translates into CASSYGGLEGTEAFF.

This clone was detected only a few times. This chain joins TRBV19 and TRBJ1-5; 9 bases map to TRBD1. This CDR3 comprises 17 residues. The germline CDR1 and CDR2 sequences are LNHDA and SQIVND (reference sequence). V trimming: 2 bases; J trimming: 3 bases; junction bases outside the gene matches: 8. For the CDR3, the DNA is TGTGCCAGTAGTATAATAAGACAGGGGGGCACCAATCAGCCCCAGCATTTT. Encoded protein: CASSIIRQGGTNQPQHF.

The chain links TRBV7-9 to TRBJ1-1; TRBD1 matches 7 bases. Germline V gene data show CDR1 as SEHNR and CDR2 as FQNEAQ (reference sequence). This CDR3 has 15 amino acids. The V segment lost 5 bases and the J segment 0 bases; nucleotides outside the gene matches: 6. The CDR3: CASSPRTGLNTEAFF. The CDR3 bases are TGTGCCAGCAGCCCGCGGACAGGACTGAACACTGAAGCTTTCTTT.

The chain couples TRBV28 to TRBJ2-5, with 8 bases fitting TRBD1. The ends lost 4 bases at V and 5 bases at J; junction bases unmatched: 24. Looked up from germline, CDR1 is MDHEN and CDR2 is SYDVKM. The CDR3 spans 20 residues. The DNA for the CDR3 is TGTGCCAGCAGTTCTCCCAGGGGGCGATATTGGTCGGGAAGCTCTGAGACCCAGTACTTC. This gives the protein CASSSPRGRYWSGSSETQYF. Variable domain in full (rest from reference TRBV28 and TRBJ2-5): DVKVTQSSRYLVKRTGEKVFLECVQDMDHENMFWYRQDPGLGLRLIYFSYDVKMKEKGDIPEGYSVSREKKERFSLILESASTNQTSMYLCASSSPRGRYWSGSSETQYFGPGTRLLVL.

In DNA, the CDR3 is TGTGCCAGCAGCGTAGACCGAGCGAACACTGAAGCTTTCTTT. Amino acid sequence: CASSVDRANTEAFF. The gene calls are TRBV9 and TRBJ1-1; D unresolved. This CDR3 contains 14 residues. Trimming took off 0 bases at V and 1 base at J, with 7 bases between the two ends. CDR1 is SGDLS and CDR2 is YYNGEE in the germline V gene.

The chain carries TRBV6-5 and TRBJ1-3; TRBD1 matches 8 bases. The CDR3 is 14 amino acids. Trimming removed 6 bases from V and 1 base from J; junction bases left unmatched: 2. The germline V gene has CDR1 MNHEY and CDR2 SVGAGI. CDR3 nucleotides: TGTGCCAGCAGGCGACAGGGGTCTGGAAACACCATATATTTT. This sequence encodes CASRRQGSGNTIYF.

The chain joins TRBV5-1 to TRBJ1-4, with 10 nucleotides matching TRBD1. The CDR3 runs 15 residues. From germline, CDR1 is SGHRS and CDR2 YFSETQ. V dropped 4 bases and J dropped 10; count of bases not matched to a gene: 10. As DNA, the CDR3 is TGCGCCAGCAGCATCGGACAGGGGGTAGAGGGAAAACTGTTTTTT. This encodes CASSIGQGVEGKLFF.

V usage is TRBV28 and J usage is TRBJ2-7, with D perhaps TRBD2 (5 bases). Germline-derived CDR1 and CDR2 are MDHEN and SYDVKM. Trimming shortened V by 4 bases and J by 0 bases, and 13 bases separated the two germline ends. CDR3 length: 15 residues. CDR3 amino acids: CASSWETGASYEQYF. The CDR3 DNA follows: TGTGCCAGCAGTTGGGAGACCGGAGCCTCCTACGAGCAGTACTTC. Full variable domain (missing parts from reference TRBV28 and TRBJ2-7): DVKVTQSSRYLVKRTGEKVFLECVQDMDHENMFWYRQDPGLGLRLIYFSYDVKMKEKGDIPEGYSVSREKKERFSLILESASTNQTSMYLCASSWETGASYEQYFGPGTRLTVT.

J is TRBJ2-7 and V is TRBV2; no definite D call. V shed 3 bases and J shed 0 bases, with 12 bases lying between them. The CDR3 is 15 amino acids. The germline CDR1 and CDR2 sequences are SNHLY and FYNNEI. CDR3 bases: TGTGCCAGCAGTGAGAGGCTTCTTAGCTCCTACGAGCAGTACTTC. The encoded protein is CASSERLLSSYEQYF.

The chain combines TRBV10-2 with TRBJ2-3; maybe TRBD2 (5 bases). CDR1 and CDR2 (germline): WSHSY, SAAADI. The CDR3 totals 14 residues. The V and J ends lost 0 bases and 7 bases respectively, with 11 bases between them. This CDR3 reads CASSESISGNTQYF. The CDR3 DNA sequence: TGCGCCAGCAGTGAGTCGATAAGCGGTAATACGCAGTATTTT.

The chain recombines TRBV2 with TRBJ2-1; 7 bases are a match to TRBD2. Germline trimming cut 10 bases from V and 6 bases from J; bases unmatched to any gene: 9. Germline CDR1 is SNHLY and CDR2 is FYNNEI. This CDR3 is 13 amino acids long. CDR3 DNA: TGTGCCACGGGGGGACGAGAGTTCAATGAGCAGTTCTTC. Translated, it gives CATGGREFNEQFF.

The chain carries TRBV5-6 and TRBJ2-1, with TRBD1 identical over 7 bases. Trimming cost V 5 bases and J 6 bases; bases outside gene matches: 11. Germline values: CDR1 SGHDT, CDR2 YYEEEE. The CDR3 spans 15 residues. This chain's CDR3 is CASRTFPGGGNEQFF. Here the CDR3 DNA reads TGTGCCAGCAGAACCTTCCCAGGGGGTGGCAATGAGCAGTTCTTC. Drawing the rest from reference TRBV5-6 and TRBJ2-1, the complete variable domain is DAGVTQSPTHLIKTRGQQVTLRCSPKSGHDTVSWYQQALGQGPQFIFQYYEEEERQRGNFPDRFSGHQFPNYSSELNVNALLLGDSALYLCASRTFPGGGNEQFFGPGTRLTVL.

DNA of the CDR3: TGCAGCGTTAGGGGGACTAGCGGGAGTGTCTCCTACGAGCAGTACTTC. Its protein product is CSVRGTSGSVSYEQYF. The chain employs TRBV29-1 and TRBJ2-7; 14 positions match TRBD2. Germline-derived CDR1 and CDR2 are SQVTM and ANQGSEA. Trimming cost V 5 bases and J 0 bases; bases outside gene matches: 6. The CDR3 has 16 residues.

The chain uses TRBV6-1 and TRBJ1-3; TRBD1 aligns across 7 bases. There are 17 residues in the CDR3. The V gene's germline CDR1 is MNHNS and CDR2 SASEGT. Trimming cost V 3 bases and J 3 bases; bases outside gene matches: 11. The DNA of the CDR3 is TGTGCCAGCAGTGACCGACAGGGTGTCTTTTATGGAAACACCATATATTTT. Residues: CASSDRQGVFYGNTIYF.

J is TRBJ2-1 and V is TRBV30, with TRBD2 matching over 7 bases. V lost 3 bases and J lost 4; bases outside the gene matches: 9. The CDR3 spans 15 residues. CDR1 is GTSNPN and CDR2 is SVGIG in the germline V gene (reference sequence). As DNA, the CDR3 is TGTGCCTGGAGAGAACCGGGACTACCATACAATGAGCAGTTCTTC. Its protein product is CAWREPGLPYNEQFF.

In this sample, this clone turned up once. The chain joins TRBV30 to TRBJ1-1, with D perhaps TRBD1 (5 bases). This CDR3 has 13 amino acids. V was clipped by 2 bases and J by 10 bases, with 17 bases between them. Germline V lookup: CDR1 GTSNPN, CDR2 SVGIG (reference sequence). The CDR3 reads CAWSFLGPGLAFF. CDR3 nucleotide sequence: TGTGCCTGGAGTTTTTTGGGGCCCGGGCTAGCTTTCTTT. Combining the CDR3 with reference TRBV30 and TRBJ1-1 gives the whole variable domain SQTIHQWPATLVQPVGSPLSLECTVEGTSNPNLYWYRQAAGRGLQLLFYSVGIGQISSEVPQNLSASRPQDRQFILSSKKLLLSDSGFYLCAWSFLGPGLAFFGQGTRLTVV.

V and J are TRBV28 and TRBJ2-7; 7 bases are a match to TRBD1. CDR1 MDHEN and CDR2 SYDVKM come from the germline V gene. V was clipped by 7 bases and J by 3 bases; unmatched bases: 12. This CDR3 comprises 15 residues. CDR3 nucleotides: TGTGCCAGCACCCGAACAGACAGGGCGAGCTACGAGCAGTACTTC. It specifies CASTRTDRASYEQYF.

CDR3 loop: CASSSRQGHFTDTQYF. Here the CDR3 DNA reads TGTGCCAGCAGCTCCCGACAGGGGCATTTCACAGATACGCAGTATTTT. V and J are TRBV9 and TRBJ2-3, with 8 bases fitting TRBD1. Germline values: CDR1 SGDLS, CDR2 YYNGEE. The junction had 9 bases not matched to a gene; V was cut back by 4 bases and J by 2 bases. The CDR3 consists of 16 residues.

This rearrangement joins TRBV15 to TRBJ2-6, with a weak D call TRBD1 (5 bases). Germline loops: CDR1 LNHNV, CDR2 YYDKDF (reference sequence). The CDR3 is 16 residues long. The V gene lost 0 bases and the J gene lost 2 bases, with 8 bases spanning the gap. The CDR3 DNA is TGTGCCACCAGCAGAGATCCCAGGGCTGGGGCCAACGTCCTGACTTTC. This gives the protein CATSRDPRAGANVLTF.

A note on this clone: The identical CDR3 is also encoded by other nucleotide sequences in the sample. The chain joins TRBV18 to TRBJ2-1, with D tentatively TRBD2 (6 bases). In germline, CDR1 is KGHSH, CDR2 LQKENI. This CDR3 has 13 amino acids. The V end was cut by 0 bases, the J end by 8 bases, with 8 bases between. CDR3: CASSPPGGYEQFF. CDR3 DNA: TGTGCCAGCTCACCACCGGGAGGATATGAGCAGTTCTTC.

This clone was picked up many times. V is TRBV9 and J is TRBJ2-3; D may be TRBD1 (6 bases). Trimming took 3 bases from V and 6 from J, leaving 8 bases between them. Germline-derived CDR1 and CDR2 are SGDLS and YYNGEE. CDR3 length: 12 residues. The CDR3 here is CASSDRVDTQYF. CDR3 nucleotides: TGTGCCAGCAGCGACAGGGTTGATACGCAGTATTTT.

The V and J genes are TRBV2 and TRBJ2-1, with 7 nucleotides matching TRBD1. Germline V gives CDR1 SNHLY, CDR2 FYNNEI. The V and J ends lost 6 bases and 0 bases, in that order; junction bases with no gene match: 5. The CDR3 has 15 residues. Here the CDR3 reads CASSDRDISYNEQFF. CDR3 DNA: TGTGCCAGCAGCGACAGGGACATCTCCTACAATGAGCAGTTCTTC. Full variable domain (rest looked up from reference TRBV2 and TRBJ2-1): EPEVTQTPSHQVTQMGQEVILRCVPISNHLYFYWYRQILGQKVEFLVSFYNNEISEKSEIFDDQFSVERPDGSNFTLKIRSTKLEDSAMYFCASSDRDISYNEQFFGPGTRLTVL.

The V and J genes are TRBV6-1 and TRBJ1-2, with 7 positions matching TRBD1. After removal of 5 bases from V and 4 bases from J, the junction contained 10 bases not matched to a gene. CDR3 size: 15 residues. The germline V gene encodes CDR1 MNHNS and CDR2 SASEGT. CDR3 in amino acids: CASSKEQGPGYGYTF. The CDR3 bases are TGTGCCAGCAGTAAAGAACAGGGGCCGGGCTATGGCTACACCTTC.

The rearrangement joins TRBV6-4 to TRBJ1-6, with 7 bases aligning to TRBD1. Trimming took 4 bases from V and 5 from J; bases not matched to a gene: 5. This CDR3 region has 15 residues. Per germline, CDR1 MRHNA and CDR2 SNTAGT. CDR3: CASSVDRVNNSPLHF. CDR3 nucleotide sequence: TGTGCCAGCAGTGTCGACAGGGTCAATAATTCACCCCTCCACTTT.

The rearrangement uses TRBV7-2 and TRBJ2-3; 8 positions agree with TRBD2. J lost 4 bases, V lost 5 bases, and 8 bases had no gene match. Germline V gene lookup returns CDR1 SGHTA and CDR2 FQGNSA. This CDR3 is 15 amino acids long. CDR3 DNA sequence: TGTGCCAGCAGCCTCGGGGGGGGGCGGTCAGATACGCAGTATTTT. The encoded protein is CASSLGGGRSDTQYF.

The rearrangement links TRBV7-9 to TRBJ2-1; the match to TRBD1 covers 7 bases. CDR1 SEHNR and CDR2 FQNEAQ come from the germline V gene (reference sequence). The CDR3 is made up of 14 amino acids. V shed 6 bases and J 3 bases; nucleotides not matched to a gene: 5. This chain's CDR3 is CASRPRDSYNEQFF. The CDR3 DNA sequence: TGTGCCAGCAGGCCGAGGGACAGCTACAATGAGCAGTTCTTC.